The sequence of this TCR beta chain was determined in a study of T cells after yellow fever vaccination. Findings and limits, study-wide: A weaker secondary response peaked on day 5, the primary on day 15.

As TCR cDNA was made by 5'RACE template switching, a universal primer site and UMIs were added. Via MiXCR, TCRdb re-called the 5' RACE reads, giving one row per CDR3 protein. The sample has approximately 240,000 distinct CDR3 sequences, about 3.9% seen once. CDR1 is SGHRS and CDR2 is YFSETQ in the germline V gene. V was pared by 6 bases and J by 5 bases, with 8 bases of the junction left unmatched. This CDR3 contains 15 residues. This clonotype was detected many times. Its antigen is not identified. The sample in question was PBMCs, obtained 15 days after the yellow fever booster vaccination. V and J are TRBV5-1 and TRBJ2-5; TRBD1 aligns across 12 bases. This clonotype was obtained from a man between 18 and 29 years old who received the YFV17D yellow fever vaccine. The CDR3 sequence is CASIPGQGARETQYF. The CDR3 DNA reads TGCGCCAGCATTCCGGGACAGGGGGCGCGGGAGACCCAGTACTTC.